This T cell receptor beta chain was obtained from a study of OX40 agonist ivuxolimab in advanced cancers. For the study at large: Ivuxolimab was administered intravenously to patients at 0.01 to 10 mg/kg every 2 weeks.

V lost 7 bases, J lost 7 bases, and 20 bases lay in between. The length of the CDR3 is 15 residues. Germline V lookup: CDR1 MNHNS, CDR2 SASEGT. Here immunoSEQ multiplex PCR was the method, and the copy in TCRdb shows in-frame clones only, minus some. The table shows around 50,000 clones, with approximately 84% occurring only once. This clonotype was sampled from an adult with an advanced solid tumor such as melanoma, head and neck, liver or kidney cancer. The source material was CD4+ or CD8+ T cells sorted from blood, sampled in a trial of the OX40 agonist ivuxolimab. The chain has TRBV6-1 and TRBJ2-1, with TRBD2 as a possible D gene (6 bases). CDR3 nucleotides: TGTGCCAGCACCCGGGGGAAGGGGACTGGGAATGAGCAGTTCTTC. Translating gives CASTRGKGTGNEQFF.